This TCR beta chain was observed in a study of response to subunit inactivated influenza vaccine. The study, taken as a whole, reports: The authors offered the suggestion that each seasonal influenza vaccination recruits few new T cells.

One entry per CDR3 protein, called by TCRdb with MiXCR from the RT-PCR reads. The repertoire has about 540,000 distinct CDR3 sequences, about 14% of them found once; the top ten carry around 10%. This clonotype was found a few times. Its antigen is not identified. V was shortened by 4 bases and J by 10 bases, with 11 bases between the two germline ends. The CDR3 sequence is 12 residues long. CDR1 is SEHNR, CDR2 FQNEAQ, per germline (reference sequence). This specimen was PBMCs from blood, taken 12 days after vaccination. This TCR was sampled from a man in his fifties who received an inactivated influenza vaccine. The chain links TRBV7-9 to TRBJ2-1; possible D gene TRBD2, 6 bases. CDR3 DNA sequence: TGTGCCAGCAGCTATGCCGCGGGGGAGCAGTTCTTC. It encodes CASSYAAGEQFF.